The next 9 T cell receptor beta chains were all read from a single sample in a study of human T cells and chemical hapten exposure. The starting material, unfractionated whole blood, was used for total RNA extraction. TCRdb independently ran MiXCR on the 5' RACE reads; one entry per CDR3 protein. The repertoire holds over 95,000 distinct CDR3 sequences, 15% to 20% seen once, with around 3% in the top ten. The receptors derive from a human donor in good health.

This clonotype was seen a few times. The gene calls are TRBV6-8 and TRBJ2-7; either TRBD1 or TRBD2 may supply D (5 bases each). The V and J ends lost 5 bases and 4 bases respectively, with 18 bases between them. CDR3 length: 15 residues. Germline V gene sequence: CDR1 MNHGY, CDR2 SAAAGT. The CDR3 spells CASSPPAPEGYEQYF. Written as DNA, the CDR3 is TGTGCCAGCAGTCCCCCTGCGCCAGAGGGGTACGAGCAGTACTTC.

This clonotype was recorded only once. This chain links TRBV30 with TRBJ1-5, with TRBD1 identical over 7 bases. Trimming took 2 bases from V and 12 from J; bases not matched to a gene: 7. The CDR3 spans 12 residues. Germline CDR1 reads GTSNPN; CDR2 reads SVGIG (reference sequence). CDR3 loop: CAWSMQGELQHF. The CDR3 nucleotides are TGTGCCTGGAGTATGCAGGGGGAACTCCAGCATTTT.

This clonotype was detected a few times. The V and J genes are TRBV12-3 or TRBV12-4 and TRBJ1-5; D call uncertain. The CDR3 has 16 amino acids. The ends were cut back, 2 bases at V and 2 bases at J, with 13 bases in the middle. The CDR3 spells CASSLLGNVGNQPQHF. DNA of the CDR3: TGTGCCAGCAGTTTACTAGGGAATGTCGGCAATCAGCCCCAGCATTTT.

The chain employs TRBV12-3 or TRBV12-4 and TRBJ2-1; TRBD2 matches 10 bases. J lost 2 bases, V lost 6 bases, and 4 bases had no gene match. The CDR3 contains 15 residues. In DNA form, the CDR3 reads TGTGCCAGCAGCCTAAGCGGGAGGGCCTACAATGAGCAGTTCTTC. Translation: CASSLSGRAYNEQFF.

This chain links TRBV11-1 with TRBJ2-4; 14 nucleotides agree with TRBD2. J was trimmed by 8 bases and V by 5 bases; bases with no gene match: 8. Germline lookup yields CDR1 SGHAT and CDR2 FQDESV (reference sequence). This CDR3 comprises 16 residues. CDR3 bases: TGTGCCAGCAGCCCCCACAGACTAGCGGGAGGGCACATTCAGTACTTC. Protein: CASSPHRLAGGHIQYF.

As DNA, the CDR3 is TGTGCCAGCAGCCCGGATAGCGGGAGCTCCCAAGAGACCCAGTACTTC. Protein product: CASSPDSGSSQETQYF. The chain joins TRBV13 to TRBJ2-5; TRBD2 matches at 9 bases. Per germline, CDR1 PRHDT and CDR2 FYEKMQ (reference sequence). CDR3 length equals 16 residues. V gave up 5 bases and J gave up 1 base; unmatched junction bases: 8.

This clonotype occurred a few times. This rearrangement joins TRBV20-1 to TRBJ2-7, with D possibly matching TRBD1 (6 bases). The CDR3 length is 13 residues. From germline, CDR1 is DFQATT and CDR2 SNEGSKA (reference sequence). V lost 8 bases and J lost 0, with 14 bases in between. The CDR3 protein is CSPVRQASYEQYF. CDR3 nucleotides: TGCAGTCCGGTCCGACAGGCCTCCTACGAGCAGTACTTC.

The chain combines TRBV6-6 with TRBJ2-1; no definite D call. CDR1 and CDR2 (germline): MNHNY, SVGAGI (reference sequence). Trimming took off 8 bases at V and 0 bases at J, with 14 bases between the two ends. The CDR3 sequence is 15 residues long. CDR3: CASRTGNPSYNEQFF. CDR3 DNA sequence: TGTGCCAGCCGAACTGGTAACCCCTCCTACAATGAGCAGTTCTTC.

A few counts support this clonotype. This chain links TRBV28 with TRBJ1-2; tentative D call: TRBD1 (5 bases). The V and J ends lost 6 bases and 0 bases respectively, with 20 bases between them. Germline lookup yields CDR1 MDHEN and CDR2 SYDVKM. The length of the CDR3 is 17 residues. Here the CDR3 reads CASSPPRYRTPNYGYTF. Written as DNA, the CDR3 is TGTGCCAGCAGCCCCCCGCGGTACAGGACCCCTAACTATGGCTACACCTTC.